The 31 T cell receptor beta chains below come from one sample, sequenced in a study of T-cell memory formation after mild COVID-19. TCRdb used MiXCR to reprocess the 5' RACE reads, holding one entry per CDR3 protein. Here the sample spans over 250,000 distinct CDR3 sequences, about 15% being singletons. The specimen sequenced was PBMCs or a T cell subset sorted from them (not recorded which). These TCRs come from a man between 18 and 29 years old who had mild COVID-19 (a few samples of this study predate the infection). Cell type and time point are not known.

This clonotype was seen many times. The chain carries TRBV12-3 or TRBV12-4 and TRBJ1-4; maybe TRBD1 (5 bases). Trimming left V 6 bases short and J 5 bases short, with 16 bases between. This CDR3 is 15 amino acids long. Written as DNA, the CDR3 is TGTGCCAGCAGCCCATCCCGGGGCCTAAATGAAAAACTGTTTTTT. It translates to CASSPSRGLNEKLFF.

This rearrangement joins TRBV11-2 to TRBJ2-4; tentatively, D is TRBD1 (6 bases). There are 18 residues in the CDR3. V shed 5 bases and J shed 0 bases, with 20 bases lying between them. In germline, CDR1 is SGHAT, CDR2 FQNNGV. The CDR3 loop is CASSGQGQLELAKNIQYF. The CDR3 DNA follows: TGTGCCAGCAGCGGACAAGGACAGTTGGAGCTAGCCAAAAACATTCAGTACTTC. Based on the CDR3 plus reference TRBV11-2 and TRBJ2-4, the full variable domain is EAGVAQSPRYKIIEKRQSVAFWCNPISGHATLYWYQQILGQGPKLLIQFQNNGVVDDSQLPKDRFSAERLKGVDSTLKIQPAKLEDSAVYLCASSGQGQLELAKNIQYFGAGTRLSVL.

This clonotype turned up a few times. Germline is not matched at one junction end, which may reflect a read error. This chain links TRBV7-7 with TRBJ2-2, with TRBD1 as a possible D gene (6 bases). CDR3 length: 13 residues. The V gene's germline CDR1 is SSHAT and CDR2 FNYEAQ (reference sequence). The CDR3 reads CASSLGGLGELFF. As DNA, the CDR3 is TGTGCTAGCAGCTTAGGGGGTCTCGGGGAGCTGTTTTTT.

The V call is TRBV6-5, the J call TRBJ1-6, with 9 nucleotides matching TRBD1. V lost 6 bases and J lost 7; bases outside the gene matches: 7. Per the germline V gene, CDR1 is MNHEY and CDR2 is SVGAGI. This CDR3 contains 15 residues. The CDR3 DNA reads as TGTGCCAGCAGCCCGGGACAGGGTTACAATTCACCCCTCCACTTT. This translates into CASSPGQGYNSPLHF.

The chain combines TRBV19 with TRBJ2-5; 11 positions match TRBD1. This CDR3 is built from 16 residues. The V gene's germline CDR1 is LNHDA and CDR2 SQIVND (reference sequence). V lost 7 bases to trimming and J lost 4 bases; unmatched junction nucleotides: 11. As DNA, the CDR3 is TGTGCCAGTAAGGTTATTGGGACAGGGGGAGGAGAGACCCAGTACTTC. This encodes CASKVIGTGGGETQYF. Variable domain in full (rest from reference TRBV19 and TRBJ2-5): DGGITQSPKYLFRKEGQNVTLSCEQNLNHDAMYWYRQDPGQGLRLIYYSQIVNDFQKGDIAEGYSVSREKKESFPLTVTSAQKNPTAFYLCASKVIGTGGGETQYFGPGTRLLVL.

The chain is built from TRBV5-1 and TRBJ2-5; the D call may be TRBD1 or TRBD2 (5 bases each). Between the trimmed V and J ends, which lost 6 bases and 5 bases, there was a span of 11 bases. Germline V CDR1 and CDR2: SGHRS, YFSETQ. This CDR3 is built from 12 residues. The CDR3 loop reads CASKGEGETQYF. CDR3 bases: TGCGCCAGCAAGGGAGAGGGGGAGACCCAGTACTTC.

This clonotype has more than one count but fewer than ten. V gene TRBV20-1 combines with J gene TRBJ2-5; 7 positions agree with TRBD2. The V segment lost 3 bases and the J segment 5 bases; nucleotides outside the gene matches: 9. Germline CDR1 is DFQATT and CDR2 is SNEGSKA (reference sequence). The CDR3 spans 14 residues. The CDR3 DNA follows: TGCAGTGCTAGGGAGGGAGGGGTAACCGAGACCCAGTACTTC. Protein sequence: CSAREGGVTETQYF.

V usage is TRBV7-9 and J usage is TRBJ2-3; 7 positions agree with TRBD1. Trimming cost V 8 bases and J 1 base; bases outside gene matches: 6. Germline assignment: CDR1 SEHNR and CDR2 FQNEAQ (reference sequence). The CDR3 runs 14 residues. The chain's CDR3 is CASFEGAGTDTQYF. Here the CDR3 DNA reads TGTGCCAGCTTCGAGGGGGCAGGCACAGATACGCAGTATTTT.

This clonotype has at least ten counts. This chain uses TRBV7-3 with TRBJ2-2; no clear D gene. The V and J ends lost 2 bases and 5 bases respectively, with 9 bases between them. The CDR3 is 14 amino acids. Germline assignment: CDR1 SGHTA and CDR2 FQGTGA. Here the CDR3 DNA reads TGTGCCAGCAGCTTAGTAGGGCGAACCGGGGAGCTGTTTTTT. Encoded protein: CASSLVGRTGELFF.

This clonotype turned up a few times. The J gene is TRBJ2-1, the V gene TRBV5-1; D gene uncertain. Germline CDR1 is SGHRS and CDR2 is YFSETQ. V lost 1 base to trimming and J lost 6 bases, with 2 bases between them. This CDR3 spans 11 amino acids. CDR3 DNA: TGCGCCAGCAGCTTGTTCAATGAGCAGTTCTTC. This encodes CASSLFNEQFF.

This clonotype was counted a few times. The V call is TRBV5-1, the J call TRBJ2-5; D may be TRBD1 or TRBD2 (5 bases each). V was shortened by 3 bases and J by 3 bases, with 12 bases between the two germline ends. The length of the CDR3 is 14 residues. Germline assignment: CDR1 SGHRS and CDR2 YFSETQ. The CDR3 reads CASSSGTSEETQYF. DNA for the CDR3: TGCGCCAGCAGCTCCGGGACCAGCGAAGAGACCCAGTACTTC.

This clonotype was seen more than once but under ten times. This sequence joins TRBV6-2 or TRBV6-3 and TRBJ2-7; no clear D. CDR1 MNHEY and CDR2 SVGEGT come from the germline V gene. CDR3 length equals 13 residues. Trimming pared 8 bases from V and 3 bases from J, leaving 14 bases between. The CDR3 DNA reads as TGTGCCAGCGCTACTTGGTGGAGCTACGAGCAGTACTTC. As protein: CASATWWSYEQYF.

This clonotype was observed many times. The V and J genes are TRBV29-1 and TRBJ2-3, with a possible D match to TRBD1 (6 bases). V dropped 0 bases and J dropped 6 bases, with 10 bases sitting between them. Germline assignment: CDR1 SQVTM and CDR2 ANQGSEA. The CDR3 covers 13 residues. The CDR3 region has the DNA TGCAGCGTTGAAGATGGGGGCTCGGATACGCAGTATTTT. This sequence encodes CSVEDGGSDTQYF.

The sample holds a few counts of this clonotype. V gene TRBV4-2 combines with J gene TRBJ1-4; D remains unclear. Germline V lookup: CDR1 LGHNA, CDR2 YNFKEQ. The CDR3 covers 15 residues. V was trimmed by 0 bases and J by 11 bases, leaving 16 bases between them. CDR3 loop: CASSQEDSRGEKLFF. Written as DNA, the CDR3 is TGTGCCAGCAGCCAAGAAGATAGTCGTGGGGAGAAACTGTTTTTT.

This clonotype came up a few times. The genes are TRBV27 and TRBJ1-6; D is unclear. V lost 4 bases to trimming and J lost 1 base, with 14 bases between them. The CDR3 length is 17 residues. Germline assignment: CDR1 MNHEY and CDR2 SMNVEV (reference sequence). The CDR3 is CASSSIGERSYNSPLHF. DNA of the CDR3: TGTGCCAGCAGTTCGATAGGAGAGCGGTCCTATAATTCACCCCTCCACTTT.

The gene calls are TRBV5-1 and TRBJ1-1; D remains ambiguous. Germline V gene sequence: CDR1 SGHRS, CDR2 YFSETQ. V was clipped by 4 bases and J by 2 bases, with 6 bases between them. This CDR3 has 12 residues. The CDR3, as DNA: TGCGCCAGCAGCGCAGCCAACACTGAAGCTTTCTTT. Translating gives CASSAANTEAFF. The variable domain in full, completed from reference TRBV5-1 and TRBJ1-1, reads KAGVTQTPRYLIKTRGQQVTLSCSPISGHRSVSWYQQTPGQGLQFLFEYFSETQRNKGNFPGRFSGRQFSNSRSEMNVSTLELGDSALYLCASSAANTEAFFGQGTRLTVV.

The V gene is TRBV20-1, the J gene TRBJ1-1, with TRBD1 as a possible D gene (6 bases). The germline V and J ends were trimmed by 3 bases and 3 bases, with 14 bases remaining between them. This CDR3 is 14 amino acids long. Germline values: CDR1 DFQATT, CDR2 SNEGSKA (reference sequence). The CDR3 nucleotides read TGCAGTGCTAGGAGGGGGGGGCCGGACACTGAAGCTTTCTTT. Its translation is CSARRGGPDTEAFF.

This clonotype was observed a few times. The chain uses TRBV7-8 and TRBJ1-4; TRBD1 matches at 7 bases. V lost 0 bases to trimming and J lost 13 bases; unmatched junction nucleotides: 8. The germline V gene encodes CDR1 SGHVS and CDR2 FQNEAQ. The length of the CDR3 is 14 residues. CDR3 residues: CASSLAPGGVPLFF. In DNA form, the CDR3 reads TGTGCCAGCAGCTTAGCCCCAGGGGGGGTCCCACTGTTTTTT.

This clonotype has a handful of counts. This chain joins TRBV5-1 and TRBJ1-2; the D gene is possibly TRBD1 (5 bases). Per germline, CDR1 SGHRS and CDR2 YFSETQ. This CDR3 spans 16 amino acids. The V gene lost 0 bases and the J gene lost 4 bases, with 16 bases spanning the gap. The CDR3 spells CASSLEGRDPLYGYTF. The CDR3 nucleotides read TGCGCCAGCAGCTTGGAGGGCAGGGACCCCCTCTATGGCTACACCTTC.

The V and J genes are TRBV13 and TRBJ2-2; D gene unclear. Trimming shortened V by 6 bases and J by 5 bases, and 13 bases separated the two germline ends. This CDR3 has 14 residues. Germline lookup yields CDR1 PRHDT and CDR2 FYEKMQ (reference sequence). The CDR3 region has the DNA TGTGCCAGCAGTCTAAGGTTTCGAACCGGGGAGCTGTTTTTT. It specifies CASSLRFRTGELFF.

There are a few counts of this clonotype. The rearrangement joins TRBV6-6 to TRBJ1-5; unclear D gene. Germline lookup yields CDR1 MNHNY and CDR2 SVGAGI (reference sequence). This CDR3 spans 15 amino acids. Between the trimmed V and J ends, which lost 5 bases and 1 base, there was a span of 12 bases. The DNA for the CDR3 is TGTGCCAGCAGTCATAATAGACGAAGCAATCAGCCCCAGCATTTT. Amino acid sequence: CASSHNRRSNQPQHF.

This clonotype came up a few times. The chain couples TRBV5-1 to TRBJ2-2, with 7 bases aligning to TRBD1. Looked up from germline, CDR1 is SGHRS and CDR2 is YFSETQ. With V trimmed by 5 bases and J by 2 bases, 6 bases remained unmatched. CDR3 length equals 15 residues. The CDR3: CASSGRGTNTGELFF. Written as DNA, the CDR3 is TGCGCCAGCAGTGGCAGGGGGACAAACACCGGGGAGCTGTTTTTT.

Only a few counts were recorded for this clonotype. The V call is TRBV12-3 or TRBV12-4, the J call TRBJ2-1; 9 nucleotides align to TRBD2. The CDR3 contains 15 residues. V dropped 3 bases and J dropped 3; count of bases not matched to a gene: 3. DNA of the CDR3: TGTGCCAGCAGTTTCCAAGCGGGGGGCTACAATGAGCAGTTCTTC. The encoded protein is CASSFQAGGYNEQFF.

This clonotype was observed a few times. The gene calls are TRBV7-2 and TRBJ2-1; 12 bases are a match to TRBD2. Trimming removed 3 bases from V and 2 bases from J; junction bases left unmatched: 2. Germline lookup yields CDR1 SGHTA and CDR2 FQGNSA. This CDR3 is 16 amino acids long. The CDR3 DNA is TGTGCCAGCAGCTTGCTAGCGGGGGGGGCCTACAATGAGCAGTTCTTC. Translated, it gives CASSLLAGGAYNEQFF.

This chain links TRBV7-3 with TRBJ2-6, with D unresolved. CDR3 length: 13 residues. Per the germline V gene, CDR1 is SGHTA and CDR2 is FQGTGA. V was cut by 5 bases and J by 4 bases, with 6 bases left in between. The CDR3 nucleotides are TGTGCCAGCAGCCGCTTCGGGGCCAACGTCCTGACTTTC. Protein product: CASSRFGANVLTF.

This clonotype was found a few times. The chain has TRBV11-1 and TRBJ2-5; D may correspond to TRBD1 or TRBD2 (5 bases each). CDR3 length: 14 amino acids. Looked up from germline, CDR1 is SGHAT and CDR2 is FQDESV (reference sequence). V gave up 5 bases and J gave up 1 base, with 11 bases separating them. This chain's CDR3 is CASSRDGLQETQYF. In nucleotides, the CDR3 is TGTGCCAGCAGCCGGGACGGACTCCAAGAGACCCAGTACTTC.

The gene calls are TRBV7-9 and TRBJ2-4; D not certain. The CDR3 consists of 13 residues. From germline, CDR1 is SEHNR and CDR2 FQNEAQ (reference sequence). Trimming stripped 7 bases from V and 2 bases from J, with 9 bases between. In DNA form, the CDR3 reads TGTGCCAGCACCCCTCTGTCCAAAAACATTCAGTACTTC. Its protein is CASTPLSKNIQYF.

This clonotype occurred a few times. The CDR3 loop is CASRLTSWETQYF. The CDR3 nucleotides read TGTGCCAGCAGGTTGACTAGTTGGGAGACCCAGTACTTC. The chain couples TRBV5-5 to TRBJ2-5; a possible D gene is TRBD2 (6 bases). V shed 5 bases and J shed 5 bases, with 13 bases lying between them. CDR3 length: 13 amino acids. Germline V gene sequence: CDR1 SGHKS, CDR2 YYEKEE (reference sequence).

The CDR3 nucleotides read TGTGCCTGGAGTGTATGTAGGGAGCCTCAGCCCCAGCATTTT. Translated, it gives CAWSVCREPQPQHF. The chain recombines TRBV30 with TRBJ1-5; the D is unclear. Germline assignment: CDR1 GTSNPN and CDR2 SVGIG (reference sequence). This CDR3 comprises 14 residues. Trimming removed 0 bases from V and 6 bases from J, with 12 bases in between.

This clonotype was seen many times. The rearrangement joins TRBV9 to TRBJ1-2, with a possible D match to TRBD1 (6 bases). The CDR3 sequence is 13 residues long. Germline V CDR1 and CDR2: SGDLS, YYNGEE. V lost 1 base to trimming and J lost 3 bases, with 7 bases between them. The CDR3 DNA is TGTGCCAGCAGCGTATCAGGGGACTATGGCTACACCTTC. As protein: CASSVSGDYGYTF.

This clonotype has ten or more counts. CDR3 DNA sequence: TGTGCCACCAGTCCCGACCCGTTAGCTAACTATGGCTACACCTTC. Residues: CATSPDPLANYGYTF. The V gene is TRBV15, the J gene TRBJ1-2; unclear D gene. CDR1 and CDR2 (germline): LNHNV, YYDKDF (reference sequence). The CDR3 runs 15 residues. Trimming took 6 bases from V and 0 from J, leaving 14 bases between them.